This T cell receptor (beta chain) is drawn from a study of early T cells in non-severe SARS-CoV-2 infection. Study background: Sequencing input comprised bulk RNA from unsorted whole blood; chain pairing was not available. Study conclusions and caveats: VDJdb matches were skewed toward anti-spike CD8 T cell responses.

This clonotype was recorded at least ten times. Its matching antigen is unknown. As part of library construction, unique molecular identifiers were attached to individual cDNA molecules. TCRdb redid the calling of the 5' RACE reads with MiXCR, one entry per CDR3 protein. This table has 25,000 to 35,000 distinct CDR3 sequences, 5% to 6.5% appearing once. Germline CDR1 is LGHNA and CDR2 is YSLEER. The CDR3 has 12 amino acids. Trimming shortened V by 6 bases and J by 11 bases, and 11 bases separated the two germline ends. The source is an adult who was a healthcare worker with PCR-confirmed SARS-CoV-2 infection or an uninfected control (not recorded which). This rearrangement joins TRBV4-3 to TRBJ1-6; D is possibly TRBD1 (5 bases). Sequencing used whole blood, obtained at baseline. This CDR3 is CASRAGAAPLHF. Here the CDR3 DNA reads TGCGCCAGCAGGGCCGGGGCGGCACCCCTCCACTTT.